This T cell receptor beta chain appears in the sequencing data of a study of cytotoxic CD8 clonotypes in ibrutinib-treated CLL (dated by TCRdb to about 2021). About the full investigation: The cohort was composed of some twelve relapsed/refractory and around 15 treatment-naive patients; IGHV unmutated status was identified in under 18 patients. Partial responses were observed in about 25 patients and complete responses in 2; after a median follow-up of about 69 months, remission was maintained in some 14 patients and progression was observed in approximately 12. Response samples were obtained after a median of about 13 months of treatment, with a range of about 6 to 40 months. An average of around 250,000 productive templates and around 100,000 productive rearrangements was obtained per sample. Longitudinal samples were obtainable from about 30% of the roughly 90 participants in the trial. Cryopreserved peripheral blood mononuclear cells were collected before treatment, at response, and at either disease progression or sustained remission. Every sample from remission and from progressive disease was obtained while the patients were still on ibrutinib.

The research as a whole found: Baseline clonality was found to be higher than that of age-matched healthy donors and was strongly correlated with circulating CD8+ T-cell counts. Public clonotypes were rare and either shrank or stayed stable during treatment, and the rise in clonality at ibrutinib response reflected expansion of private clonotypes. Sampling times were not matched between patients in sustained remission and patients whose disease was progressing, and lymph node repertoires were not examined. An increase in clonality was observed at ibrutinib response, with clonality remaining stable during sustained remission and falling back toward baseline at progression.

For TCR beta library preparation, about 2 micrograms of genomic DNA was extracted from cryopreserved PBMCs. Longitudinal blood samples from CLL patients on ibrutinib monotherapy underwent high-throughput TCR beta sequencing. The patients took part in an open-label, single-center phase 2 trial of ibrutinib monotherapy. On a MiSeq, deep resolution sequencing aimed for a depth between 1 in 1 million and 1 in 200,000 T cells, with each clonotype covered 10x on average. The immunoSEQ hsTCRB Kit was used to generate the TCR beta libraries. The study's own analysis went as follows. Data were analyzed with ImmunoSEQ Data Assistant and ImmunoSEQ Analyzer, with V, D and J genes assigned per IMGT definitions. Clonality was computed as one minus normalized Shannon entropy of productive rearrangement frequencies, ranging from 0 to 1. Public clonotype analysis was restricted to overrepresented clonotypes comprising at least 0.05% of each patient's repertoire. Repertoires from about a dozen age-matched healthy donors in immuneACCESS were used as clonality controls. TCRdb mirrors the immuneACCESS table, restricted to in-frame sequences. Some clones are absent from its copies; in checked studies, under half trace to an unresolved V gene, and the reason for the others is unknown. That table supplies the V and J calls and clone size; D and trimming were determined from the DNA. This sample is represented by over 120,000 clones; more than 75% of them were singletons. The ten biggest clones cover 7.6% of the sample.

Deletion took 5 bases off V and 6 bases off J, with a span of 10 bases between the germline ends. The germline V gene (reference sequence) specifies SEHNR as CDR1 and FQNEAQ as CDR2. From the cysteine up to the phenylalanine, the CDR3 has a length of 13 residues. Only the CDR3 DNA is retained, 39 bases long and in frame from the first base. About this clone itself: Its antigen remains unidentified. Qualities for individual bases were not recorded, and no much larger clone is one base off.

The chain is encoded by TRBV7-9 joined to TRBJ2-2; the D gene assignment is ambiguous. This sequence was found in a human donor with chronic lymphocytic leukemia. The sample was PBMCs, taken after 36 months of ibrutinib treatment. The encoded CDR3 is CASSPPLPGELFF. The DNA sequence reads TGTGCCAGCAGCCCCCCGCTGCCCGGGGAGCTGTTTTTT. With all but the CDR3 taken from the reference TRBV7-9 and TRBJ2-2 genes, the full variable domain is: DTGVSQNPRHKITKRGQNVTFRCDPISEHNRLYWYRQTLGQGPEFLTYFQNEAQLEKSRLLSDRFSAERPKGSFSTLEIQRTEQGDSAMYLCASSPPLPGELFFGEGSRLTVL.